Presented here are 10 T cell receptor beta chains from one specimen sequenced in a study of T cells in Graves' hyperthyroidism and ophthalmopathy. Amplification yielded TCR beta CDR3 regions, with RNA transcripts as the source. Carried out on the TCR CDR3, a first-round RT-PCR used the HTBI primer set. TCRdb itself ran the multiplex PCR reads through MiXCR, one entry per CDR3 protein. The profile shows about 420,000 distinct CDR3 sequences, 15% to 18% of them singletons. Sample: blood. The receptors were gathered from a young woman with Graves' hyperthyroidism.

As to this clonotype: Just one base apart from a much larger clone, this may be a read error. The rearrangement uses TRBV28 and TRBJ1-3, with D perhaps matching TRBD1 (5 bases). The CDR3 loop spans 14 amino acids. Germline V gives CDR1 MDHEN, CDR2 SYDVKM. CDR3 in DNA: TGTGCCAGCAGCCCCTGGCGGGGCACAAACACCATACATTTT. Amino acids: CASSPWRGTNTIHF. Full variable domain (rest looked up from reference TRBV28 and TRBJ1-3): DVKVTQSSRYLVKRTGEKVFLECVQDMDHENMFWYRQDPGLGLRLIYFSYDVKMKEKGDIPEGYSVSREKKERFSLILESASTNQTSMYLCASSPWRGTNTIHFGEGSWLTVV.

This chain's CDR3 is CSARDGQGLETQYF. CDR3 nucleotide sequence: TGCAGTGCTAGAGATGGGCAGGGCCTAGAGACCCAGTACTTC. This chain links TRBV20-1 with TRBJ2-5; TRBD1 is a possible D gene (5 bases). Germline CDR1 is DFQATT and CDR2 is SNEGSKA (reference sequence). Trimming removed 0 bases from V and 4 bases from J, with 12 bases in between. The CDR3 length is 14 residues.

The V call is TRBV18, the J call TRBJ2-1, with D possibly TRBD1 on 6 matching bases. This CDR3 region has 17 residues. In germline, CDR1 is KGHSH, CDR2 LQKENI. Trimming removed 3 bases from V and 0 bases from J, with 15 bases in between. CDR3 sequence (DNA): TGTGCCAGCTCACCCACAAGGACAGCGCACTCCTACAATGAGCAGTTCTTC. This sequence encodes CASSPTRTAHSYNEQFF.

This clonotype was observed at least ten times. The chain is built from TRBV6-1 and TRBJ2-5; D is undetermined. The CDR3 spans 14 residues. V lost 5 bases and J lost 5, with 15 bases in between. Per the germline V gene, CDR1 is MNHNS and CDR2 is SASEGT. CDR3 bases: TGTGCCAGCAGTAGATCAAGGGCCGGGGAGACCCAGTACTTC. Translated, it gives CASSRSRAGETQYF.

In this sample, this clonotype turned up many times. V usage is TRBV20-1 and J usage is TRBJ2-1; 7 bases align to TRBD2. Per the germline V gene, CDR1 is DFQATT and CDR2 is SNEGSKA (reference sequence). The CDR3 is 11 residues long. J was trimmed by 10 bases and V by 4 bases; bases with no gene match: 4. CDR3 sequence: CSAILAREQFF. The CDR3 bases are TGCAGTGCTATACTAGCGAGGGAGCAGTTCTTC.

Many counts were recorded for this clonotype. The chain carries TRBV7-3 and TRBJ2-5; D is unresolved. V lost 1 base and J lost 2, with 5 bases in between. Looked up from germline, CDR1 is SGHTA and CDR2 is FQGTGA. The CDR3 has 13 residues. As DNA, the CDR3 is TGTGCCAGCAGCTTAATGGGGCAAGAGACCCAGTACTTC. Translation: CASSLMGQETQYF.

The J gene is TRBJ2-1, the V gene TRBV4-1; D is uncertain. Between the trimmed V and J ends, which lost 4 bases and 5 bases, there was a span of 18 bases. This CDR3 is 16 amino acids long. Germline CDR1 reads MGHRA; CDR2 reads YSYEKL. The CDR3: CASSPGVGPRHNEQFF. In DNA form, the CDR3 reads TGCGCCAGCAGCCCAGGCGTGGGTCCCAGGCACAATGAGCAGTTCTTC.

This clonotype was found a few times. V is TRBV2 and J is TRBJ2-2; no definite D call. Germline V gives CDR1 SNHLY, CDR2 FYNNEI. The CDR3 spans 14 residues. Trimming left V 7 bases short and J 7 bases short, with 16 bases between. CDR3 residues: CASKPTLLGGELFF. Written as DNA, the CDR3 is TGTGCCAGCAAACCTACCCTGTTGGGCGGGGAGCTGTTTTTT.

This clonotype has at least ten counts. The chain is built from TRBV2 and TRBJ1-5; 8 nucleotides line up with TRBD1. After removal of 5 bases from V and 6 bases from J, the junction contained 6 bases not matched to a gene. CDR1 is SNHLY and CDR2 is FYNNEI in the germline V gene. This CDR3 region has 14 residues. The CDR3 region has the DNA TGTGCCAGCAGTAACCGGGACAGGTCTCAGCCCCAGCATTTT. Translating it yields CASSNRDRSQPQHF.

This clonotype was found many times. J is TRBJ2-6 and V is TRBV6-1, with D hard to call. The CDR3 consists of 15 residues. Trimming removed 2 bases at V and 0 bases at J, with 5 bases between. Germline CDR1 is MNHNS and CDR2 is SASEGT. CDR3: CASSEQASGANVLTF. CDR3 nucleotides: TGTGCCAGCAGTGAACAGGCCTCTGGGGCCAACGTCCTGACTTTC.